Listed below are T cell receptor beta chains from one sample, sequenced in a study of blood T cells in healthy people across ages. TCRdb used MiXCR to reprocess the 5' RACE reads, holding one entry per CDR3 protein. This sample has 850,000 to 1,300,000 distinct CDR3 sequences; around 43% occur once, and the top ten carry approximately 19%. Sequenced: blood. These receptors were collected from an older woman in good health. Each CDR3 is given with its conserved first and last residue. D genes are given only for firm matches. Some rows have no size entry. The others give once, few or many, or a class for an expanded clone.

d_call	v_call	j_call	clone_size	cdr3_nt	cdr3_aa
TRBD1	TRBV27	TRBJ1-5	.	TGTGCCAGCAGTTATAGGGCAGGGGGATGGAATCAGCCCCAGCATTTT	CASSYRAGGWNQPQHF
.	TRBV5-1	TRBJ2-7	.	TGCGCCAGCAGCTCTGGCGGGGCAGTTAACTACGAGCAGTACTTC	CASSSGGAVNYEQYF
.	TRBV12-3/TRBV12-4	TRBJ1-3	.	TGTGCCAGCAGTTTTTTTCCGGACACCATATATTTT	CASSFFPDTIYF
TRBD2	TRBV6-5	TRBJ2-7	.	TGTGCCAGCAGTCCCCAATCTAGCGGTTACTCCTACGAGCAGTACTTC	CASSPQSSGYSYEQYF
.	TRBV27	TRBJ2-7	.	TGTGCCAGCAGTTTATTTTCTGCTGGAGAGGACTCCTACGAGCAGTACTTC	CASSLFSAGEDSYEQYF
.	TRBV27	TRBJ2-7	.	TGTGCCAGCAGTTTAGGCTGGTCGCCCTCCTACGAGCAGTACTTC	CASSLGWSPSYEQYF
TRBD2	TRBV24-1	TRBJ2-3	.	TGTGCCACCAGTGACCCACTAGCGGCCCGCACAGATACGCAGTATTTT	CATSDPLAARTDTQYF
.	TRBV7-2	TRBJ1-2	few	TGTGCCAGCAGCTCTTGGGACAACTATGGCTACACCTTC	CASSSWDNYGYTF
.	TRBV20-1	TRBJ2-5	.	TGCAGTGCTAGGAAGTCGGGGGAGACGGGGTTCAATGAGCAGTACTTC	CSARKSGETGFNEQYF
.	TRBV27	TRBJ2-1	many	TGTGCCAGCAGAACTAGTAATACAATGAGGCAGTTCTTC	CASRTSNTMRQFF
TRBD2	TRBV7-9	TRBJ2-3	.	TGTGCCAGCAGCTTAAAGACTAGCTTCCCGTATTTT	CASSLKTSFPYF
TRBD1	TRBV10-3	TRBJ2-7	few	TGTGCCACCGGACAGGCCCTCGAGCAGTACTTC	CATGQALEQYF
.	TRBV10-3	TRBJ2-7	.	TGTGCCATCAGTGCCGGGACACTTTACAATGAGCAGTACTTC	CAISAGTLYNEQYF
TRBD2	TRBV4-1	TRBJ2-1	.	TGCGCCAGCAGCCAAGATCCGGGGGGAGACAATGAGCAGTTCTTC	CASSQDPGGDNEQFF
.	TRBV6-5	TRBJ1-1	.	TGTGCCAGCAGTCTCTTAGGGTCCGGTGGGGTGACTGAAGCTTTCTTT	CASSLLGSGGVTEAFF
.	TRBV2	TRBJ2-4	.	TGTGCCAGCAGTGTTTGGGGCACCAAAAACATTCAGTACTTC	CASSVWGTKNIQYF
TRBD2	TRBV10-3	TRBJ2-2	once	TGTGCCATCAGTGAACTAGCGCCGAACACCGGGGAGCTGTTTTTT	CAISELAPNTGELFF
.	TRBV25-1	TRBJ2-7	.	TGTGCCAGCAGTGTGGCGACAACAACCGAGCAGTACTTC	CASSVATTTEQYF
.	TRBV6-2/TRBV6-3	TRBJ2-7	many	TGTGCCAGCAGTCTGACCCCTGGGGAGCAGTACTTC	CASSLTPGEQYF
TRBD1	TRBV12-3/TRBV12-4	TRBJ2-3	few	TGTGCCAGCAGTGATTTCGGACAGGGGAGCACAGATACGCAGTATTTT	CASSDFGQGSTDTQYF
.	TRBV24-1	TRBJ2-1	.	TGTGCCACCAGTGATCCAGGGTGGGTCAATGAGCAGTTCTTC	CATSDPGWVNEQFF
TRBD2	TRBV11-2	TRBJ2-5	few	TGTGCCAGCAGCCGACTAGCGGGAGGGCTTGAGACCCAGTACTTC	CASSRLAGGLETQYF